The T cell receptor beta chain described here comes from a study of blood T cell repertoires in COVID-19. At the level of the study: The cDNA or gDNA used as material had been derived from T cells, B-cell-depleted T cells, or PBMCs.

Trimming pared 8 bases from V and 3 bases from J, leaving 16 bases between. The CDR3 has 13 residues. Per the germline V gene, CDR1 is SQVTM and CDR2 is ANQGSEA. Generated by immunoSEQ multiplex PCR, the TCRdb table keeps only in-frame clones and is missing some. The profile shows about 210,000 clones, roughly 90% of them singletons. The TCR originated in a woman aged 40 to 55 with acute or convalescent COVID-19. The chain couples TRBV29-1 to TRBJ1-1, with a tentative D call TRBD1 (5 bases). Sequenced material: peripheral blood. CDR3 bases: TGCAGCCCCCAGGGTAGTGGGGACACTGAAGCTTTCTTT. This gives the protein CSPQGSGDTEAFF.